The entry below describes one TCR beta chain. What it binds is unknown. Germline CDR1 SGHTA, CDR2 FQGNSA. V was trimmed by 5 bases and J by 7 bases, leaving 11 bases between them. CDR3 length: 12 residues. This sample was included in a study of T cell repertoires in cytomegalovirus infection. As for the study in general: The authors relied on CMV epitopes, both recently identified HLA-C-restricted and well-studied HLA-B-restricted. The public TCR beta signatures pointed to both CMV infection and matching HLA type.

One entry per CDR3 protein results from TCRdb running MiXCR on the reads. Among hundreds of thousands of distinct CDR3 sequences listed, more than 40% were seen once. Findings and caveats of the study: Summed frequency of shared TCR beta families picked out CMV carriers who also had the relevant HLA. HLA-C-restricted CMV clonotypes gave the most frequent clonotype in two of eight donors.

The source of this sequence is a human donor in good health (CMV status not recorded). Some clones in this sample may be carry-over from other donors' samples. Source: cultured PBMCs, taken from culture after CMV antigen stimulation. This chain uses TRBV7-2 with TRBJ1-2; D is unresolved. In DNA form, the CDR3 reads TGTGCCAGCAGCCCTCCGAGTCGTGGCTACACCTTC. Its protein is CASSPPSRGYTF.